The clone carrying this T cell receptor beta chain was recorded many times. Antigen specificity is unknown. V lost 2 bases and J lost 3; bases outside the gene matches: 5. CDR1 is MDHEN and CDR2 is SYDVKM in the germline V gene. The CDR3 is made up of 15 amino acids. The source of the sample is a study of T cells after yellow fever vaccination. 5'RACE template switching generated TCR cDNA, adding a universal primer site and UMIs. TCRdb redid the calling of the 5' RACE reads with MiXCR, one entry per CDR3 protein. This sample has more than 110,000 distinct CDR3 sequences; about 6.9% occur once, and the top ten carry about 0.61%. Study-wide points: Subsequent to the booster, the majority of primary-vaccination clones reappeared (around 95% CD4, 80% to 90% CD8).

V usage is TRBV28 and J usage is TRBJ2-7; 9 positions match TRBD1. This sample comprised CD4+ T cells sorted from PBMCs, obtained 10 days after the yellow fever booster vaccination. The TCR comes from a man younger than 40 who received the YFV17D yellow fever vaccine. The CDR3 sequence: CASSLPGTGIYEQYF. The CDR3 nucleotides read TGTGCCAGCAGTTTACCCGGGACAGGGATCTACGAGCAGTACTTC. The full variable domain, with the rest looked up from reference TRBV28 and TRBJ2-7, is DVKVTQSSRYLVKRTGEKVFLECVQDMDHENMFWYRQDPGLGLRLIYFSYDVKMKEKGDIPEGYSVSREKKERFSLILESASTNQTSMYLCASSLPGTGIYEQYFGPGTRLTVT.